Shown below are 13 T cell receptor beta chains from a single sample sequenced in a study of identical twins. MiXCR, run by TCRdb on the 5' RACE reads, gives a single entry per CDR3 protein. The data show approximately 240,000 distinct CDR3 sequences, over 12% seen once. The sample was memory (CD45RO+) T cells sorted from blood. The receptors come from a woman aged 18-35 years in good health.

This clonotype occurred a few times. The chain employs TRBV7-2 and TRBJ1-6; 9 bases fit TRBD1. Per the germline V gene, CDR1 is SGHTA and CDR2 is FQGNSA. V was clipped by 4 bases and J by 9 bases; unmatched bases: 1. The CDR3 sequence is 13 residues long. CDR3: CASSSDRGSPLHF. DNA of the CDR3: TGTGCCAGCAGCTCGGACAGGGGTTCACCCCTCCACTTT.

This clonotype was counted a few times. The CDR3 loop reads CASSSPGGGFYGYTF. CDR3 DNA sequence: TGTGCCAGCAGCTCCCCCGGGGGCGGATTCTATGGCTACACCTTC. V is TRBV28 and J is TRBJ1-2; tentatively, D is TRBD1 (6 bases). With 6 bases removed from V and 4 bases from J, the gap between germline ends came to 18 bases. CDR1 and CDR2 (germline): MDHEN, SYDVKM. The CDR3 has 15 residues.

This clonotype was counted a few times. The CDR3: CASSQEPYNEQFF. CDR3 in DNA: TGCGCCAGCAGCCAAGAGCCATACAATGAGCAGTTCTTC. The chain uses TRBV4-3 and TRBJ2-1; unclear D gene. Germline V gives CDR1 LGHNA, CDR2 YSLEER. V shed 0 bases and J shed 4 bases, with 4 bases lying between them. CDR3 length equals 13 residues.

CDR3 residues: CSVGTSDTQYF. The CDR3 DNA follows: TGCAGTGTTGGGACATCGGATACGCAGTATTTT. The chain uses TRBV20-1 and TRBJ2-3, with a tentative D call TRBD1 (6 bases). Germline V lookup: CDR1 DFQATT, CDR2 SNEGSKA (reference sequence). V shed 7 bases and J shed 6 bases, with 11 bases lying between them. The CDR3 covers 11 residues.

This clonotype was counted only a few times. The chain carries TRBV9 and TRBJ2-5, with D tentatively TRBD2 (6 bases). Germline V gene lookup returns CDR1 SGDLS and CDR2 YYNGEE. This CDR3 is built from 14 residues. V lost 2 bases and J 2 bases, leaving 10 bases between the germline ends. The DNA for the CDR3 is TGTGCCAGCAGCGTCTCTGCGGGGCAAGAGACCCAGTACTTC. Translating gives CASSVSAGQETQYF.

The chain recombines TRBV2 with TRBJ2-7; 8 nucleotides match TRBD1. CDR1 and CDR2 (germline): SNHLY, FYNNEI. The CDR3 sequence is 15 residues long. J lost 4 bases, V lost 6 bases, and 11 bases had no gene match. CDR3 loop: CASRDPGGGKYEQYF. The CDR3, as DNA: TGTGCCAGCAGGGACCCAGGGGGCGGAAAATACGAGCAGTACTTC.

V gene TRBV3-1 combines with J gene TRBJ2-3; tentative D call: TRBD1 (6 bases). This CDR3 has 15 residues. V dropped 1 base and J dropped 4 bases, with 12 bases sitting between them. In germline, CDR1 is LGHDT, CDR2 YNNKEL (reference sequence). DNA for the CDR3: TGTGCCAGCAGCCAAGGGTGGGGGCATTCAGATACGCAGTATTTT. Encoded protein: CASSQGWGHSDTQYF.

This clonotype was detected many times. The CDR3 DNA reads TGCGCCAGCAGCTTTGGCGGGGACTCTTACAATGAGCAGTTCTTC. Translated: CASSFGGDSYNEQFF. The gene calls are TRBV5-1 and TRBJ2-1, with D possibly TRBD2 on 6 matching bases. The V gene lost 2 bases and the J gene lost 4 bases, with 13 bases spanning the gap. This CDR3 is built from 15 residues. The germline gives CDR1 SGHRS, CDR2 YFSETQ.

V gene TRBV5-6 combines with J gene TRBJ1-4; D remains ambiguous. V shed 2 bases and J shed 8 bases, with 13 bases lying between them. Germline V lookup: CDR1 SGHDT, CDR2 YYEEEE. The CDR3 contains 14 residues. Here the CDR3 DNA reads TGTGCCAGCAGCTTAGGCTTGGGTCAGGAAAAACTGTTTTTT. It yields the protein CASSLGLGQEKLFF.

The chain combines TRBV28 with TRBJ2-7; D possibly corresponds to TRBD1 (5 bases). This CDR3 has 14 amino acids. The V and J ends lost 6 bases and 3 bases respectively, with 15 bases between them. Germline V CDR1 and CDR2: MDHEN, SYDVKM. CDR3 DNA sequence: TGTGCCAGCAGCACGACCTCAGGGTTCTACGAGCAGTACTTC. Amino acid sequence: CASSTTSGFYEQYF.

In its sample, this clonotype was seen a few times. CDR3 DNA: TGTGCCAGCAGCTTGGCAGTCTATTCTGGAAACACCATATATTTT. Translation: CASSLAVYSGNTIYF. The chain links TRBV7-9 to TRBJ1-3; D not resolved. CDR3 length equals 15 residues. V lost 3 bases and J lost 1, with 10 bases in between. Germline V lookup: CDR1 SEHNR, CDR2 FQNEAQ (reference sequence).

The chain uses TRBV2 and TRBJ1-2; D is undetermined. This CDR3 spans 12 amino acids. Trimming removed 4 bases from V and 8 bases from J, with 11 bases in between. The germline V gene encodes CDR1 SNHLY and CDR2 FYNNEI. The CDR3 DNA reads TGTGCCAGCAGTGGAAGGGTAGACGGCTACACCTTC. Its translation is CASSGRVDGYTF.

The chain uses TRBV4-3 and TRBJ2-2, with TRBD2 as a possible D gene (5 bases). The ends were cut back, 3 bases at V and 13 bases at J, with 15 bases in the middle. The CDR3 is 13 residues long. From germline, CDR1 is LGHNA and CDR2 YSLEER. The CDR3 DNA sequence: TGCGCCAGCAGCCACGAGACCGGGGTGGGGCTGTTTTTT. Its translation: CASSHETGVGLFF.